This T cell receptor (beta chain) derives from a study of CD8 T cells in ankylosing spondylitis. Regarding the study as a whole: Several of the motif variants were reported before in synovial fluid and blood from reactive arthritis. Clones tied to disease were said to be significantly enriched in matched ankylosing spondylitis synovial fluid. In peripheral blood, disease-linked CD8+ clones occurred at relatively low frequencies. The study identified a TCR beta motif of roughly eight highly homologous variants that appeared characteristic of ankylosing spondylitis blood.

CDR3 length equals 13 residues. Germline V lookup: CDR1 MGHDK, CDR2 SYGVNS. V shed 3 bases and J shed 0 bases, with 5 bases lying between them. With respect to this clonotype: Antigen unknown.

Libraries of TCR beta came from quantitative 5'-RACE with molecular barcodes. TCRdb processed the 5' RACE reads anew with MiXCR; each CDR3 protein has one entry. Counted here are more than 300,000 distinct CDR3 sequences, 8% occurring once; the ten biggest clones make up roughly 15%. The V and J genes are TRBV25-1 and TRBJ2-5; D not resolved. This TCR was recovered from a male donor with ankylosing spondylitis. Sequenced sample: blood, either unsorted or a sorted T cell fraction (not recorded which). In DNA form, the CDR3 reads TGTGCCAGCAGTGAGGGCAACCAAGAGACCCAGTACTTC. It specifies CASSEGNQETQYF.